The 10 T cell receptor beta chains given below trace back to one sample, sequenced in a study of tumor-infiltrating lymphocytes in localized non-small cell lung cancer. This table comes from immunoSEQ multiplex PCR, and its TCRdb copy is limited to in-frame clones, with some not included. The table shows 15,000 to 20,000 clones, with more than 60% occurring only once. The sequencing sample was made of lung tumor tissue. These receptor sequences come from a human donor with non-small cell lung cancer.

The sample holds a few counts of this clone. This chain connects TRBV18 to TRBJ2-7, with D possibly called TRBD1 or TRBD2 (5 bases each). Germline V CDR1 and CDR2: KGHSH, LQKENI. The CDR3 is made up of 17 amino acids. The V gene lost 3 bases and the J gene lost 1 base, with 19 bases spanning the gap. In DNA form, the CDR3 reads TGTGCCAGCTCACCCCGATGGGTAGGGGACCATTCCTACGAGCAGTACTTC. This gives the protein CASSPRWVGDHSYEQYF.

The CDR3 region has the DNA TGTGCCAGCAGCTTTACGCGGGACACTGAAGCTTTCTTT. This gives the protein CASSFTRDTEAFF. This chain joins TRBV7-9 and TRBJ1-1; no reliable D call. CDR1 is SEHNR, CDR2 FQNEAQ, per germline (reference sequence). This CDR3 has 13 amino acids. Trimming stripped 3 bases from V and 3 bases from J, with 8 bases between.

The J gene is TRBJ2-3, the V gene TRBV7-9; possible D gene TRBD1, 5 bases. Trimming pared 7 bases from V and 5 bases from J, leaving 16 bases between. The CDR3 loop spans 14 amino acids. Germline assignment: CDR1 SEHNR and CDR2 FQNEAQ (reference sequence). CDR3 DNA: TGTGCCAGCACCCAAGTCGGCAGGGAAGATACGCAGTATTTT. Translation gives CASTQVGREDTQYF. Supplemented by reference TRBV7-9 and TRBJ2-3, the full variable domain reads DTGVSQNPRHKITKRGQNVTFRCDPISEHNRLYWYRQTLGQGPEFLTYFQNEAQLEKSRLLSDRFSAERPKGSFSTLEIQRTEQGDSAMYLCASTQVGREDTQYFGPGTRLTVL.

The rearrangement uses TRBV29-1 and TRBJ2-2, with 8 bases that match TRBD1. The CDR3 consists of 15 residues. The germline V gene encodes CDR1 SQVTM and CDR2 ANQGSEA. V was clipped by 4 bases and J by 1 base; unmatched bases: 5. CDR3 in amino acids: CSVGAGTGNTGELFF. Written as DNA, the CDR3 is TGCAGCGTTGGGGCCGGGACAGGGAACACCGGGGAGCTGTTTTTT.

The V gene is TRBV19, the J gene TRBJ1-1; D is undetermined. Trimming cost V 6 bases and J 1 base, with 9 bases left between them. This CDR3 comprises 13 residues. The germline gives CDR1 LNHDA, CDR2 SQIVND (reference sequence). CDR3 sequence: CASSLSRNTEAFF. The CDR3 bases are TGTGCCAGTAGCCTAAGTAGGAACACTGAAGCTTTCTTT.

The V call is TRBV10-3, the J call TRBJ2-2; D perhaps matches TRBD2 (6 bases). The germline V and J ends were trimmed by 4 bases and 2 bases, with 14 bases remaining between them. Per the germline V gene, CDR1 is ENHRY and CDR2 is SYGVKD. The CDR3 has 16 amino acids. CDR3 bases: TGTGCCATCAGTGTTGGGGGAGGAGTTAACACCGGGGAGCTGTTTTTT. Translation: CAISVGGGVNTGELFF.

The CDR3 region is CASIKGANTEAFF. CDR3 nucleotide sequence: TGTGCCAGTATCAAGGGGGCGAACACTGAAGCTTTCTTT. This rearrangement joins TRBV6-4 to TRBJ1-1, with 7 nucleotides matching TRBD1. CDR3 length: 13 residues. V was clipped by 9 bases and J by 1 base; unmatched bases: 5. Germline V gene lookup returns CDR1 MRHNA and CDR2 SNTAGT.

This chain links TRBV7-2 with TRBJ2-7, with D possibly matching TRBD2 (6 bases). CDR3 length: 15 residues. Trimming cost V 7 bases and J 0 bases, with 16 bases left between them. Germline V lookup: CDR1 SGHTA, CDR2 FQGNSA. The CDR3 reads CASNSRGSPSYEQYF. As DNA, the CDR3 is TGTGCCAGCAACTCCCGGGGGAGCCCCTCCTACGAGCAGTACTTC.

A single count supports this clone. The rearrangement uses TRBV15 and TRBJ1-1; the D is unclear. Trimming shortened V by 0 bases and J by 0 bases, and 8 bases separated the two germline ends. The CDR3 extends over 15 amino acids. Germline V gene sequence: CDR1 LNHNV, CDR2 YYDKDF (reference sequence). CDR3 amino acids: CATSRDRGLNTEAFF. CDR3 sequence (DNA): TGTGCCACCAGCAGAGATCGGGGTTTGAACACTGAAGCTTTCTTT. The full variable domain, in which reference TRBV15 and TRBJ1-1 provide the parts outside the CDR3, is DAMVIQNPRYQVTQFGKPVTLSCSQTLNHNVMYWYQQKSSQAPKLLFHYYDKDFNNEADTPDNFQSRRPNTSFCFLDIRSPGLGDTAMYLCATSRDRGLNTEAFFGQGTRLTVV.

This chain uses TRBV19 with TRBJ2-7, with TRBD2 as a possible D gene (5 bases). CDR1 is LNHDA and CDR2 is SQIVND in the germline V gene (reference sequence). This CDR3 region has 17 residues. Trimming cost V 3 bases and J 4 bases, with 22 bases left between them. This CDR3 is CASSIRQKLGRAYEQYF. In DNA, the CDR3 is TGTGCCAGTAGTATCCGCCAGAAACTAGGACGCGCTTACGAGCAGTACTTC.